This entry describes one TCR beta chain. The CDR3 totals 14 residues. The V and J ends lost 3 bases and 11 bases respectively, with 19 bases between them. Per germline, CDR1 LGHDT and CDR2 YNNKEL (reference sequence). Per the authors' pipeline: Amplification from reference gene primers served as the basis for estimated nucleated cell counts. Profiled with immunoSEQ multiplex PCR; TCRdb holds only in-frame clones, not every one. V, J and clone size are those of that table, while D and trimming were read from the DNA. The data contain 150,000 or so clones, approximately 91% of them singletons. This record comes from a study of blood T cell repertoires in COVID-19. Study context: Both acute and convalescent COVID-19 samples were obtained from the United States, Italy and Spain. Sample material is recorded as cDNA or gDNA derived from T cells, B-cell-depleted T cells, or PBMCs.

The chain carries TRBV3-1 (or the pseudogene TRBV3-2) and TRBJ1-1; D might be TRBD1 (6 bases). This receptor was obtained from a man younger than 30 with acute or convalescent COVID-19. Material: peripheral blood. CDR3 sequence (DNA): TGTGCCAGCAGCCATAGTGACAGGCCCTCGGAGGCTTTCTTT. This translates into CASSHSDRPSEAFF.